Each of the 21 T cell receptor delta chains below was sequenced from the same sample in a study of γδ T cells in repeated Plasmodium falciparum infection. Vgamma9/Vdelta2+ and Vdelta2-negative gammadelta T cells were flow-sorted from PBMC for bulk sequencing. With CATT, TCRdb re-called clones from the multiplex PCR reads. The sample records 45,000 to 70,000 delta-chain clones, around 1.7% being singletons. Sequenced: gamma-delta T cells from blood. Source of these receptors: a pool of human donors (malaria-infected and uninfected, not separated).

A few counts support this clone. A far larger clone is off by one base, so a read error is likely. Within the sample, other DNA sequences also encode this same CDR3. The chain has TRDV1 and TRDJ1, with 9 bases that match TRDD3. CDR1 and CDR2 from the germline V gene are TSWWSYY and QGS. This CDR3 contains 19 residues. CDR3 residues: CALGEPKHLGDGNTDKLIF. The CDR3 DNA is TGTGCTCTTGGGGAACCTAAACACCTGGGGGATGGGAACACCGATAAACTTATCTTT.

This clone has ten or more counts. This may arise from a read error, as a much more abundant clone is one base away. V gene TRDV2 combines with J gene TRDJ1; 11 bases align to TRDD3. J was trimmed by 0 bases and V by 3 bases; bases with no gene match: 11. Germline V CDR1 and CDR2: GEAIGNYY, EKD. CDR3 length: 18 residues. CDR3 region: CACDPYWGICLYTDKLIF. The DNA for the CDR3 is TGTGCCTGTGACCCCTACTGGGGGATATGCCTTTACACCGATAAACTCATCTTT.

This clone has a handful of counts. The protein in TCRdb stems from a much larger clone and differs at residue 10 from this DNA's translation, likely a read error; here the protein is translated from the DNA. V gene TRDV1 combines with J gene TRDJ4; 12 positions agree with TRDD3. Assignment of the J gene here rests on matching the DNA to germline, because TCRdb gives none. CDR1 is TSWWSYY and CDR2 is QGS in the germline V gene. CDR3 length: 22 amino acids. Trimming cost V 3 bases and J 0 bases; bases outside gene matches: 23. The CDR3: CALGELPPLRSTGGYRARPLIF. CDR3 nucleotide sequence: TGTGCTCTTGGGGAGCTTCCCCCTCTAAGGAGTACTGGGGGATACAGAGCCAGACCCCTGATCTTT.

Turning to this clone: TCRdb's protein, taken from a much larger clone, differs from this DNA's translation at residue 16, likely owing to a read error; the protein displayed comes from the DNA. The rearrangement uses TRDV3 and TRDJ1, with 8 bases matching TRDD3. TCRdb lists no J gene, so it was determined here by aligning the DNA to germline. The CDR3 contains 26 residues. The V gene end was trimmed by 0 bases and the J gene end by 0 bases; junction bases not matched to a gene: 39. Germline lookup yields CDR1 TVYSNPD and CDR2 GDNSRS (reference sequence). CDR3 DNA sequence: TGTGCCTTTAGGCGGAACCTTCCATTTCATATCGTAGTTGGGGGATGCTTGGGGATTTACACCGATAAACTCATCTTT. Its translation is CAFRRNLPFHIVVGGCLGIYTDKLIF.

Points on this clone: It differs at one base from a far larger clone, so likely a read error. The same CDR3 arises from other DNA sequences in this sample as well. TRDV2 is the V gene, and the J gene was not called; the table's D call, TRDD3, has no DNA check behind it. The CDR3 runs 17 residues. Germline V gene lookup returns CDR1 GEAIGNYY and CDR2 EKD. The CDR3 loop reads CACGLGDIFGSADKLIF. The DNA for the CDR3 is TGTGCCTGCGGACTGGGGGATATTTTTGGGTCCGCCGATAAACTTATCTTT.

On this clone: The mismatch at residue 14 between this DNA's translation and the TCRdb protein of a much larger clone likely reflects a read error; the protein shown is translated from the DNA. J is TRDJ1 and V is TRDV3; the match to TRDD3 covers 9 bases. As TCRdb names no J gene, one was assigned here on the basis of a DNA match to germline. The CDR3 contains 17 residues. Germline V gives CDR1 TVYSNPD, CDR2 GDNSRS (reference sequence). Here the CDR3 reads CAQRSLTGGPYTDRLIF. CDR3 sequence (DNA): TGTGCCCAGAGATCACTTACTGGGGGACCGTACACCGATAGACTCATCTTT.

This clone has a count of ten or more. This chain uses TRDV1 with TRDJ1; D possibly uses TRDD2 or TRDD3 (8 bases each). Trimming removed 0 bases from V and 0 bases from J, with 26 bases in between. This CDR3 spans 21 amino acids. CDR1 and CDR2 (germline): TSWWSYY, QGS. The CDR3 here is CALGELTPSYAGGIYTDKLIF. In nucleotides, the CDR3 is TGTGCTCTTGGGGAACTAACGCCTTCCTATGCTGGGGGAATCTACACCGATAAACTCATCTTT.

This clone appeared many times. TCRdb shows a much larger clone's protein in place of this DNA's translation, and the two differ at residue 14, likely through a read error; the protein shown is translated from the DNA. The V and J genes are TRDV1 and TRDJ1, with 7 bases matching TRDD2. Per the germline V gene, CDR1 is TSWWSYY and CDR2 is QGS. This CDR3 has 16 amino acids. In DNA, the CDR3 is TGTGCTCTTGGGGAAACATCTTCCTATAGCACCGATAAACCCATCTTT. Translated, it gives CALGETSSYSTDKPIF.

Concerning this clone itself: The protein TCRdb gives is from a much larger clone and does not agree with this DNA's translation at residue 3, likely a read error; the protein shown here comes from the DNA. The rearrangement uses TRDV1 and TRDJ1; 10 positions agree with TRDD3. Germline V gene sequence: CDR1 TSWWSYY, CDR2 QGS. This CDR3 is 26 amino acids long. CDR3 region: CAFGELGVKGFSTGGFSHLYTDKLIF. For the CDR3, the DNA is TGTGCTTTTGGGGAACTAGGAGTCAAAGGCTTTTCGACTGGGGGATTCTCACACCTGTACACCGATAAACTCATCTTT.

Sample share makes this clone medium-sized. The sample carries other DNA sequences with the same CDR3. This sequence joins TRDV2 and TRDJ1; 10 bases align to TRDD3. V dropped 0 bases and J dropped 0; count of bases not matched to a gene: 12. CDR3 length: 19 amino acids. Germline CDR1 and CDR2: GEAIGNYY and EKD. CDR3 DNA sequence: TGTGCCTGTGACACCGCAAAAGGGGGATACGCGATGGACACCGATAAACTCATCTTT. Translating it yields CACDTAKGGYAMDTDKLIF.

Points on this clone: TCRdb pairs this DNA with a much larger clone's protein that differs at residue 3, likely a read error; the protein shown was translated from the DNA. The J gene is TRDJ1, the V gene TRDV2; 12 positions agree with TRDD3. TCRdb leaves out the J gene; it was filled in here by matching the DNA to germline. The CDR3 contains 19 residues. The germline CDR1 and CDR2 sequences are GEAIGNYY and EKD. The CDR3 here is CARDTGYWGIPQYTDKLIF. The DNA of the CDR3 is TGTGCCCGTGACACGGGGTACTGGGGGATACCCCAGTACACCGATAAACTCATCTTT.

This clone was found a few times. The amino acid sequence in TCRdb belongs to a much larger clone and departs from this DNA's translation at residue 18, likely a sequencing read error; the sequence shown is translated from the DNA. The chain has TRDV1 and TRDJ1, with 8 positions matching TRDD3. Since TCRdb gives no J gene, matching the DNA to germline was used here to assign it. There are 21 residues in the CDR3. CDR1 TSWWSYY and CDR2 QGS come from the germline V gene. CDR3: CALGELKPHGGDTRYTDELIF. The CDR3, as DNA: TGTGCTCTTGGGGAACTCAAGCCCCACGGCGGGGATACAAGGTACACCGATGAACTCATCTTT.

A remark on this clone: Given a far larger clone just one base away, this is likely a sequencing read error. Other DNA sequences within the sample encode an identical CDR3. Here the CDR3 DNA reads TGTGCTCTTGGTGTAAACCCGCCTTCTGACGACCAATGTGGGATACGCACCGATAAACTCATCTTT. Its translation is CALGVNPPSDDQCGIRTDKLIF. The chain links TRDV1 to TRDJ1; TRDD3 aligns across 8 bases. J was trimmed by 1 base and V by 6 bases; bases with no gene match: 28. CDR1 and CDR2 (germline): TSWWSYY, QGS. The CDR3 extends over 22 amino acids.

Of note for this clone: A far larger clone differs by one base, so this is likely a read error. Other DNA sequences in this sample translate to the same CDR3. The chain is built from TRDV3 and TRDJ1; 8 nucleotides line up with TRDD3. Germline loops: CDR1 TVYSNPD, CDR2 GDNSRS (reference sequence). This CDR3 contains 20 residues. The CDR3: CASFGPDSTGGRFYTDKLIF. As DNA, the CDR3 is TGTGCCTCCTTTGGTCCCGATAGTACTGGGGGGAGATTCTACACCGACAAACTCATCTTT.

A word on this clone: The amino acid sequence in TCRdb belongs to a much larger clone and departs from this DNA's translation at residue 16, likely a sequencing read error; the sequence shown is translated from the DNA. This chain connects TRDV1 to TRDJ1; 9 bases match TRDD3. Germline CDR1 reads TSWWSYY; CDR2 reads QGS. The CDR3 runs to 19 residues. CDR3 bases: TGTGCTCTTGGGGGAACTCTCTTTCCTACTCTGGGGGATTTAGATAGACTCATCTTT. Its protein is CALGGTLFPTLGDLDRLIF.

This clone was seen more than once but under ten times. This DNA translates differently at residue 3 from the TCRdb protein, which is that of a much larger clone; a read error is likely, and the protein shown is the DNA's own translation. The chain carries TRDV1 and TRDJ1; D is possibly TRDD3 (6 bases). As TCRdb names no J gene, one was assigned here on the basis of a DNA match to germline. The CDR3 is 14 residues long. Germline loops: CDR1 TSWWSYY, CDR2 QGS. The CDR3 nucleotides read TGTGCTCCTGGGGAACCCAACCAAACCGATAAACTCATCTTT. Protein sequence: CAPGEPNQTDKLIF.

In this sample, this clone turned up a few times. The protein recorded in TCRdb matches a much larger clone and deviates from this DNA's translation at residue 9, suggesting a read error; the protein here is obtained by translating the DNA. The rearrangement joins TRDV1 to TRDJ1; 7 bases match TRDD3. Trimming cost V 2 bases and J 0 bases; bases outside gene matches: 18. Germline CDR1 TSWWSYY, CDR2 QGS. The CDR3 covers 20 residues. CDR3 region: CALGENRLHHWGLHTDKLIF. CDR3 DNA: TGTGCTCTTGGGGAAAACCGGCTCCACCACTGGGGACTCCACACCGATAAACTCATCTTT.

As concerns this clone: TCRdb's protein, taken from a much larger clone, differs from this DNA's translation at residue 23, likely owing to a read error; the protein displayed comes from the DNA. The chain uses TRDV1 and TRDJ1, with 11 bases identical to TRDD3. The CDR3 contains 24 residues. CDR1 TSWWSYY and CDR2 QGS come from the germline V gene. DNA for the CDR3: TGTGCTCTTGGGGCTAAAAAAGTTCCTATGAAGTACTGGGGGATAAGGGGTTGGGCCGATAAACTCACCTTT. It is translated as CALGAKKVPMKYWGIRGWADKLTF.

There are many counts of this clone. A far larger clone lies a single base away; this is likely a read error. The same CDR3 also results from other DNA sequences found in this sample. The rearrangement links TRDV1 to TRDJ1, with 8 positions matching TRDD3. Assignment of the J gene here rests on matching the DNA to germline, because TCRdb gives none. Germline loops: CDR1 TSWWSYY, CDR2 QGS. This CDR3 spans 20 amino acids. Unmatched junction bases numbered 16, after V lost 0 bases and J lost 1 base. The CDR3: CALGELSRGDTGGGTDKLIF. The CDR3 DNA reads as TGTGCTCTTGGGGAACTTTCCCGCGGGGATACAGGGGGGGGCACCGATAAACTCATCTTT.

This clone has at least ten counts. This chain connects TRDV1 to TRDJ1, with 10 positions matching TRDD3. This CDR3 spans 21 amino acids. Per the germline V gene, CDR1 is TSWWSYY and CDR2 is QGS. V shed 3 bases and J 0 bases; nucleotides not matched to a gene: 19. The CDR3 DNA reads as TGTGCTCTTGGGGACCCCGGTCGACTTCCGTACTGGGGGATGTACACCGATAAACTCATCTTT. It is translated as CALGDPGRLPYWGMYTDKLIF.

As concerns this clone: A far larger clone is a single base away, which makes a read error likely. Additional DNA sequences in this sample encode the identical CDR3. The chain has TRDV3 and TRDJ1, with TRDD3 identical over 13 bases. This CDR3 has 22 residues. Germline CDR1 is TVYSNPD and CDR2 is GDNSRS (reference sequence). The V gene end was trimmed by 0 bases and the J gene end by 5 bases; junction bases not matched to a gene: 27. For the CDR3, the DNA is TGTGCCTTTAGACCTTCCCGGCGGAAGATACTGGGGGATACGCGTTGGACTGATAAACTCATCTTT. It yields the protein CAFRPSRRKILGDTRWTDKLIF.